This TCR beta chain stems from a study of blood T cell repertoires in COVID-19. Study at large: PBMCs, B-cell-depleted T cells, or T cells were the source of the cDNA or gDNA that made up the material.

Repertoires were generated with immunoSEQ multiplex PCR, while TCRdb's copy carries only in-frame clones and drops some. This table has 200,000 to 300,000 clones, roughly 89% appearing once. This clone was found once. V was trimmed by 2 bases and J by 2 bases, leaving 13 bases between them. Germline CDR1 is SGHRS and CDR2 is YFSETQ. CDR3 size: 16 residues. The specimen sequenced was PBMCs or T cells enriched from blood (not recorded which). The chain has TRBV5-1 and TRBJ2-2; the D gene is possibly TRBD1 (7 bases). The clonotype was recovered from a woman in her 30s with acute COVID-19. CDR3 in amino acids: CASSLRQGGNTGELFF. CDR3 nucleotide sequence: TGCGCCAGCAGCTTACGACAGGGAGGTAACACCGGGGAGCTGTTTTTT.